The 14 T cell receptor beta chains below were found in one sample sequenced in a study of vaccination effects on CD4 cells after COVID-19. Antigens of these TCRs are unknown. This table comes from immunoSEQ multiplex PCR, and its TCRdb copy is limited to in-frame clones, with some not included. The sample includes tens of thousands of clones, roughly 81% of them seen just once. Pools of viral peptides were used by the ViraFEST assay to expand antigen-specific CD4+ T cells ahead of sequencing. When less than 12 days of culture had elapsed, CD4+ T cells were isolated. The sequencing used CD4+ T cells from PBMCs cultured with HCoV-229E spike peptides, collected before COVID-19 vaccination. Receptors originate from a human donor who received a COVID-19 vaccine.

This clone was counted only a few times. The chain uses TRBV28 and TRBJ2-2; D might be TRBD1 or TRBD2, each matching 5 bases. The germline V gene has CDR1 MDHEN and CDR2 SYDVKM. V was trimmed by 5 bases and J by 4 bases, leaving 14 bases between them. The CDR3 contains 15 residues. CDR3 nucleotides: TGTGCCAGCAGTGAAAGGGGCGCGGGCACCGGGGAGCTGTTTTTT. Amino acid sequence: CASSERGAGTGELFF.

The chain combines TRBV5-1 with TRBJ2-5, with 7 bases fitting TRBD1. This CDR3 spans 16 amino acids. CDR1 SGHRS and CDR2 YFSETQ come from the germline V gene. V gave up 4 bases and J gave up 2 bases; unmatched junction bases: 11. CDR3 sequence: CASSGTDRAPQETQYF. DNA of the CDR3: TGCGCCAGCAGCGGGACCGACAGGGCCCCACAAGAGACCCAGTACTTC.

V and J are TRBV6-1 and TRBJ2-3, with TRBD1 matching 11 bases. V gave up 3 bases and J gave up 4 bases; unmatched junction bases: 3. The CDR3 spans 15 residues. The germline CDR1 and CDR2 sequences are MNHNS and SASEGT. CDR3 in DNA: TGTGCCAGCAGTGATGCGGGACAGGGGGCAGATACGCAGTATTTT. It is translated as CASSDAGQGADTQYF.

This clone was seen just once. The chain uses TRBV15 and TRBJ2-5, with D perhaps matching TRBD2 (5 bases). The CDR3 extends over 14 amino acids. V lost 0 bases and J 3 bases, leaving 8 bases between the germline ends. Germline V gene sequence: CDR1 LNHNV, CDR2 YYDKDF (reference sequence). The CDR3 bases are TGTGCCACCAGCAGAGATCGAGCGGAAGAGACCCAGTACTTC. Amino acids: CATSRDRAEETQYF.

The chain combines TRBV20-1 with TRBJ2-5; D unresolved. Looked up from germline, CDR1 is DFQATT and CDR2 is SNEGSKA (reference sequence). CDR3 length equals 10 residues. With 6 bases removed from V and 7 bases from J, the gap between germline ends came to 9 bases. CDR3 region: CSAFWGTQYF. CDR3 DNA sequence: TGCAGTGCCTTCTGGGGGACCCAGTACTTC.

The CDR3 here is CASSLAGGGDQPQHF. Written as DNA, the CDR3 is TGCGCCAGCAGCTTGGCCGGCGGGGGGGATCAGCCCCAGCATTTT. The chain combines TRBV5-1 with TRBJ1-5; possible D gene TRBD1, 5 bases. The V end was cut by 0 bases, the J end by 5 bases, with 12 bases between. Germline V CDR1 and CDR2: SGHRS, YFSETQ. This CDR3 region has 15 residues.

The J gene is TRBJ2-7, the V gene TRBV6-6; 7 nucleotides line up with TRBD2. V was clipped by 2 bases and J by 7 bases; unmatched bases: 11. Germline V lookup: CDR1 MNHNY, CDR2 SVGAGI (reference sequence). The CDR3 runs 15 residues. CDR3 amino acids: CASSYKAREAGEQYV. DNA for the CDR3: TGTGCCAGCAGTTACAAAGCCAGGGAAGCGGGGGAGCAGTACGTC.

The chain recombines TRBV2 with TRBJ2-1; 7 bases agree with TRBD1. V lost 2 bases, J lost 2 bases, and 0 bases stayed unmatched. Per the germline V gene, CDR1 is SNHLY and CDR2 is FYNNEI. The CDR3 covers 14 residues. The CDR3 region is CASSEQGAYNEQFF. The DNA for the CDR3 is TGTGCCAGCAGTGAACAGGGGGCCTACAATGAGCAGTTCTTC.

This clone was picked up one time. The rearrangement uses TRBV10-1 and TRBJ2-2; the D is unclear. The germline V gene encodes CDR1 WNHNN and CDR2 SYGVQD (reference sequence). The CDR3 extends over 18 amino acids. The V end lost 0 bases, the J end lost 1 base, and 15 bases lay between the germline ends. The chain's CDR3 is CASSESKWRQKNTGELFF. As DNA, the CDR3 is TGCGCCAGCAGTGAGTCGAAGTGGCGACAAAAGAACACCGGGGAGCTGTTTTTT.

Only one count was recorded for this clone. The chain recombines TRBV25-1 with TRBJ2-3; 11 bases agree with TRBD1. This CDR3 has 18 residues. The junction had 9 bases not matched to a gene; V was cut back by 0 bases and J by 4 bases. The germline V gene encodes CDR1 MGHDK and CDR2 SYGVNS. The CDR3, as DNA: TGTGCCAGCAGTGAATACTTTATGGGACAGGGGGTCGCAGATACGCAGTATTTT. Protein: CASSEYFMGQGVADTQYF.

V is TRBV30 and J is TRBJ1-3, with D maybe TRBD1 (6 bases). This CDR3 has 13 amino acids. Per germline, CDR1 GTSNPN and CDR2 SVGIG (reference sequence). V was pared by 2 bases and J by 4 bases, with 9 bases between. DNA of the CDR3: TGTGCCTGGAGTTCCCAGGGGGGAAACACCATATATTTT. Translating it yields CAWSSQGGNTIYF.

In its sample, this clone was seen a few times. The chain couples TRBV4-1 to TRBJ1-5, with D hard to call. The ends were cut back, 6 bases at V and 7 bases at J, with 10 bases in the middle. The CDR3 is 12 amino acids. Germline values: CDR1 MGHRA, CDR2 YSYEKL. In DNA form, the CDR3 reads TGCGCCAGCAGTGGGTTTGGGCAGCCCCAGCATTTT. This codes for CASSGFGQPQHF.

The chain employs TRBV3-1 (or the pseudogene TRBV3-2) and TRBJ1-1; a possible D gene is TRBD1 (5 bases). Trimming cost V 3 bases and J 6 bases, with 17 bases left between them. Germline V CDR1 and CDR2: LGHDT, YNNKEL (reference sequence). The CDR3 sequence is 15 residues long. The CDR3 spells CASSHRARVFSEAFF. The DNA for the CDR3 is TGTGCCAGCAGCCACAGGGCCAGGGTTTTTTCTGAAGCTTTCTTT.

This CDR3 is CASSSGPSNGYTF. The CDR3, as DNA: TGTGCCAGCAGTTCCGGGCCCTCGAATGGCTACACCTTC. The genes are TRBV6-5 and TRBJ1-2; no firm D call. Trimming pared 4 bases from V and 6 bases from J, leaving 12 bases between. This CDR3 is built from 13 residues. CDR1 and CDR2 from the germline V gene are MNHEY and SVGAGI.